Listed below are T cell receptor beta chains from one sample, sequenced in a study of CD8 T cells in ankylosing spondylitis. TCRdb reanalysed the 5' RACE reads using MiXCR and keeps one entry per CDR3 protein. The sample yields 400,000 or so distinct CDR3 sequences, roughly a quarter seen once. The specimen sequenced was blood, either unsorted or a sorted T cell fraction (not recorded which). The receptors were sampled from a male donor with ankylosing spondylitis. The CDR3 runs from the conserved cysteine through the conserved F or W. Each record gives: V gene, D gene, J gene, clone size, CDR3 protein, CDR3 DNA. A D gene is named only where the DNA matches it firmly. For some rows the clone size is stated as once, few or many, or as a class when expanded; others skip it.

>TRBV25-1|-|TRBJ2-1|-
CATETESLNEQFF
TGTGCCACCGAGACAGAGTCGTTGAATGAGCAGTTCTTC
>TRBV20-1|-|TRBJ2-3|many
CSAFQGGRTDTQYF
TGCAGTGCCTTCCAGGGGGGACGGACAGATACGCAGTATTTT
>TRBV12-3/TRBV12-4|-|TRBJ2-1|few
CASSLALALMGEQFF
TGTGCCAGCAGTTTAGCGCTGGCTCTCATGGGTGAGCAGTTCTTC
>TRBV11-3|TRBD1|TRBJ2-3|few
CASSLGQGLSDTQYF
TGTGCCAGCAGCTTGGGACAGGGCCTGTCAGATACGCAGTATTTT
>TRBV20-1|-|TRBJ2-1|-
CSARIRDGSSYNEQFF
TGCAGTGCTAGAATAAGGGACGGCAGCTCCTACAATGAGCAGTTCTTC
>TRBV5-6|-|TRBJ1-5|few
CASSFGTLNQPQHF
TGTGCCAGCAGCTTCGGGACACTTAATCAGCCCCAGCATTTT
>TRBV5-1|-|TRBJ1-1|-
CASSLNSRGRNTEAFF
TGCGCCAGCAGCTTGAACAGTCGGGGTCGGAACACTGAAGCTTTCTTT
>TRBV12-3/TRBV12-4|TRBD1|TRBJ2-5|-
CASSFSGQGMETQYF
TGTGCCAGCAGTTTTTCGGGACAGGGTATGGAGACCCAGTACTTC
>TRBV20-1|-|TRBJ2-1|few
CSARGASGTYNEQFF
TGCAGTGCTAGAGGGGCAAGCGGTACCTACAATGAGCAGTTCTTC
>TRBV14|-|TRBJ2-1|few
CASRRLGGDNEQFF
TGTGCCAGCAGACGGTTGGGGGGTGACAATGAGCAGTTCTTC
>TRBV7-2|TRBD1|TRBJ1-5|-
CASSPDTGGYQPQHF
TGTGCCAGCAGCCCTGACACAGGGGGGTATCAGCCCCAGCATTTT
>TRBV25-1|-|TRBJ1-3|few
CASSEGQAGNTIYF
TGTGCCAGCAGTGAGGGGCAAGCTGGAAACACCATATATTTT
>TRBV5-6|-|TRBJ2-1|once
CASSLVWEGQEGGGYYNEQFF
TGTGCCAGCAGCTTGGTCTGGGAGGGACAGGAAGGGGGCGGATACTACAATGAGCAGTTCTTC
>TRBV29-1|-|TRBJ1-2|-
CSVTANYGYTF
TGCAGCGTTACGGCTAACTATGGCTACACCTTC
>TRBV5-1|-|TRBJ2-5|few
CASSTQEETQYF
TGCGCCAGCAGCACCCAAGAAGAGACCCAGTACTTC
>TRBV4-2|TRBD2|TRBJ2-5|-
CASSQAGTNHQETQYF
TGTGCCAGCAGCCAAGCCGGGACTAACCACCAAGAGACCCAGTACTTC
>TRBV12-3/TRBV12-4|-|TRBJ1-2|few
CASSLIQDDGYTF
TGTGCCAGCAGTTTAATACAGGATGATGGCTACACCTTC
>TRBV20-1|-|TRBJ1-2|-
CSAPGHNYGYTF
TGCAGTGCTCCGGGTCATAACTATGGCTACACCTTC
>TRBV19|TRBD1|TRBJ1-1|few
CASYNRGRTEAFF
TGTGCCAGTTATAACAGGGGGCGAACTGAAGCTTTCTTT
>TRBV20-1|TRBD2|TRBJ2-7|-
CSAPGLATTYEQYF
TGCAGTGCTCCAGGACTAGCGACCACCTACGAGCAGTACTTC
>TRBV5-1|-|TRBJ2-5|once
CASSWRQGGSQETQYF
TGCGCCAGCAGCTGGCGACAGGGAGGTAGCCAAGAGACCCAGTACTTC
>TRBV7-2|-|TRBJ2-5|few
CASSLYDLQTQYF
TGTGCCAGCAGCTTATACGACCTACAGACCCAGTACTTC
>TRBV7-2|-|TRBJ1-5|-
CASSLNANQPQHF
TGTGCCAGCAGCCTTAACGCCAATCAGCCCCAGCATTTT
>TRBV15|-|TRBJ1-2|once
CATSSGTSYNYSYTF
TGTGCCACCAGCAGTGGGACTTCCTACAACTATAGCTACACCTTC
>TRBV20-1|TRBD2|TRBJ2-3|few
CSAILAGVGTDTQYF
TGCAGTGCTATTCTAGCGGGAGTGGGCACAGATACGCAGTATTTT
>TRBV7-6|-|TRBJ1-1|-
CASSLFSGVGTEAFF
TGTGCCAGCAGCTTATTTTCGGGGGTCGGCACTGAAGCTTTCTTT
>TRBV7-2|-|TRBJ1-2|few
CASSLDVAQIDYGYTF
TGTGCCAGCAGCTTAGATGTAGCCCAGATAGACTATGGCTACACCTTC
>TRBV6-1|-|TRBJ1-2|many
CASSDRGYGYTF
TGTGCCAGCAGTGACAGGGGCTATGGCTACACCTTC
>TRBV11-2|TRBD2|TRBJ2-3|-
CASSSTRAGGVTDTQYF
TGTGCCAGCAGCTCGACTCGAGCGGGAGGGGTCACAGATACGCAGTATTTT
>TRBV7-2|TRBD1|TRBJ2-5|many
CASSWTGDGTQYF
TGTGCCAGCAGCTGGACAGGGGACGGGACCCAGTACTTC
>TRBV20-1|-|TRBJ1-5|-
CSAYRVEGNQPQHF
TGCAGTGCTTACAGGGTGGAGGGCAATCAGCCCCAGCATTTT
>TRBV5-5|TRBD1|TRBJ2-1|-
CASSRPGQGGGEQFF
TGTGCCAGCAGCCGACCGGGACAGGGGGGAGGTGAGCAGTTCTTC
>TRBV5-1|TRBD1|TRBJ1-1|few
CASSPGTDYTEAFF
TGCGCCAGCAGCCCAGGGACAGATTACACTGAAGCTTTCTTT
>TRBV3-1|-|TRBJ1-5|-
CASSQAAGTIQPQHF
TGTGCCAGCAGCCAAGCGGCGGGGACCATCCAGCCCCAGCATTTT
>TRBV12-3/TRBV12-4|-|TRBJ2-1|few
CASSLDQGIEQFF
TGTGCCAGCAGCCTAGACCAGGGGATTGAGCAGTTCTTC
>TRBV11-2|TRBD1|TRBJ1-2|-
CASSLKDREVWRGYGYTF
TGTGCCAGCAGCTTAAAAGACAGGGAGGTTTGGAGAGGATATGGCTACACCTTC
>TRBV20-1|-|TRBJ1-5|few
CSARPGPGAGQPQHF
TGCAGTGCTAGACCCGGCCCAGGCGCGGGTCAGCCCCAGCATTTT
>TRBV10-2|TRBD1|TRBJ2-1|once
CASSPPRTGGNEQFF
TGCGCCAGCAGCCCTCCTAGGACAGGGGGAAATGAGCAGTTCTTC
>TRBV2|TRBD1|TRBJ1-4|-
CASRNLDRGGEKLFF
TGTGCCAGCAGGAACCTGGACAGGGGGGGTGAAAAACTGTTTTTT
>TRBV29-1|-|TRBJ1-1|many
CSVENSEAFF
TGCAGCGTTGAAAACAGTGAAGCTTTCTTT
>TRBV3-1|TRBD1|TRBJ2-5|-
CASSKEGTGAKTQYF
TGTGCCAGCAGCAAGGAAGGGACAGGGGCGAAGACCCAGTACTTC
>TRBV9|-|TRBJ2-2|-
CASSPGGGGTGELFF
TGTGCCAGCAGCCCCGGAGGGGGAGGGACCGGGGAGCTGTTTTTT
>TRBV29-1|-|TRBJ2-2|few
CSVLGGSGELFF
TGCAGCGTTTTGGGCGGGTCCGGGGAGCTGTTTTTT
>TRBV20-1|-|TRBJ2-5|few
CSPAGRNQETQYF
TGCAGTCCTGCGGGACGTAACCAAGAGACCCAGTACTTC
>TRBV29-1|-|TRBJ2-5|few
CSAIGGAETQYF
TGCAGTGCCATAGGTGGGGCAGAGACCCAGTACTTC
>TRBV20-1|TRBD1|TRBJ2-5|-
CSATMTGWETQYF
TGCAGTGCTACAATGACAGGGTGGGAGACCCAGTACTTC
>TRBV7-2|TRBD2|TRBJ2-2|-
CAAGGATGELFF
TGTGCGGCGGGAGGGGCCACCGGGGAGCTGTTTTTT
>TRBV4-2|-|TRBJ2-1|many
CASSLFRELTAYNEQFF
TGTGCCAGCAGCCTCTTCAGGGAACTTACCGCGTACAATGAGCAGTTCTTC
>TRBV5-1|-|TRBJ1-1|-
CASSLVPNSGGTEAFF
TGCGCCAGCAGCTTGGTGCCCAACTCGGGAGGCACTGAAGCTTTCTTT
>TRBV30|-|TRBJ2-2|-
CAWSQARYTGELFF
TGTGCCTGGAGTCAGGCAAGATACACCGGGGAGCTGTTTTTT
>TRBV18|-|TRBJ2-3|-
CASSPRGTALDTQYF
TGTGCCAGCTCACCACGGGGTACGGCCTTGGATACGCAGTATTTT
>TRBV7-9|-|TRBJ2-1|-
CASSLALVEQFF
TGTGCCAGCAGCTTAGCGCTCGTTGAGCAGTTCTTC